This entry lists 23 T cell receptor beta chains sequenced from one sample in a study of technical replicates of blood from a few donors. Only in-frame clones appear in the TCRdb table, and some are missing; sequencing was by immunoSEQ multiplex PCR. Here the sample spans tens of thousands of clones, roughly 94% being singletons. The sample consisted of T cells isolated from PBMCs. These receptors were collected from a human donor in good health.

V usage is TRBV19 and J usage is TRBJ2-1; TRBD2 matches at 11 bases. This CDR3 is built from 16 residues. V dropped 5 bases and J dropped 0; count of bases not matched to a gene: 3. CDR1 LNHDA and CDR2 SQIVND come from the germline V gene (reference sequence). The CDR3 nucleotides read TGTGCCAGTAGTCTGGGACTAGCGGCCTCCTACAATGAGCAGTTCTTC. Its translation: CASSLGLAASYNEQFF.

The chain is built from TRBV6-5 and TRBJ1-4; D gene unclear. Per germline, CDR1 MNHEY and CDR2 SVGAGI. Deletions cut 0 bases from V and 10 bases from J, with 15 bases between. The CDR3 loop spans 15 amino acids. The CDR3 bases are TGTGCCAGCAGTTACTCGTTCGCGTTATCCGGAAAACTGTTTTTT. It specifies CASSYSFALSGKLFF.

The chain couples TRBV5-1 to TRBJ2-2; 11 nucleotides line up with TRBD2. The CDR3 runs to 19 residues. The trim removed 4 bases at V and 0 bases at J, leaving 11 bases unmatched. From germline, CDR1 is SGHRS and CDR2 YFSETQ. The CDR3 DNA sequence: TGCGCCAGCAGCCAAGGGACTAGCGGCTACACCGCGAACACCGGGGAGCTGTTTTTT. Its protein product is CASSQGTSGYTANTGELFF.

The chain uses TRBV28 and TRBJ2-3, with 7 positions matching TRBD2. Germline V lookup: CDR1 MDHEN, CDR2 SYDVKM. This CDR3 contains 17 residues. V lost 2 bases to trimming and J lost 2 bases; unmatched junction nucleotides: 10. Here the CDR3 DNA reads TGTGCCAGCAGTTTACGGTGGCTAGCGGCCACCACAGATACGCAGTATTTT. Encoded protein: CASSLRWLAATTDTQYF.

Note on this clone: The junction departs from the called germline gene at one end, perhaps through a read error. This chain links TRBV2 with TRBJ1-3; 7 bases line up with TRBD1. Germline assignment: CDR1 SNHLY and CDR2 FYNNEI. This CDR3 is built from 15 residues. The CDR3 loop reads CAVTGTASSRNTIYF. The CDR3 DNA reads as TGTGCCGTCACCGGGACAGCTAGCTCTCGAAACACCATATATTTT.

The chain joins TRBV29-1 to TRBJ2-3; TRBD2 matches 16 bases. The germline CDR1 and CDR2 sequences are SQVTM and ANQGSEA. Trimming cost V 6 bases and J 3 bases; bases outside gene matches: 9. This CDR3 contains 17 residues. The CDR3 DNA reads TGCAGCGTCGTGGGACTAGCGGGGGGGGATCGAACAGATACGCAGTATTTT. It specifies CSVVGLAGGDRTDTQYF.

This clone was picked up one time. The chain combines TRBV19 with TRBJ1-1; D not certain. The V end lost 3 bases, the J end lost 1 base, and 9 bases lay between the germline ends. This CDR3 is 14 amino acids long. The germline CDR1 and CDR2 sequences are LNHDA and SQIVND (reference sequence). CDR3: CASSMREENTEAFF. The DNA for the CDR3 is TGTGCCAGTAGTATGAGGGAGGAGAACACTGAAGCTTTCTTT.

The chain combines TRBV11-2 with TRBJ2-7; D perhaps matches TRBD1 (6 bases). CDR3 size: 14 residues. Between the trimmed V and J ends, which lost 4 bases and 2 bases, there was a span of 12 bases. From germline, CDR1 is SGHAT and CDR2 FQNNGV. This CDR3 reads CASSWETGTYEQYF. CDR3 bases: TGTGCCAGCAGCTGGGAGACAGGAACCTACGAGCAGTACTTC.

Written as DNA, the CDR3 is TGTGCCAGCAGTTTAAGGGGTGGCGAGCAGTACTTC. Translation: CASSLRGGEQYF. This sequence joins TRBV27 and TRBJ2-7; possibly TRBD1 for D (5 bases). V lost 2 bases to trimming and J lost 6 bases, with 8 bases between them. Per the germline V gene, CDR1 is MNHEY and CDR2 is SMNVEV (reference sequence). The CDR3 covers 12 residues.

A single count supports this clone. This chain connects TRBV5-1 to TRBJ2-3; D may be TRBD2 (5 bases). CDR3 length equals 16 residues. Germline CDR1 and CDR2: SGHRS and YFSETQ. V was trimmed by 5 bases and J by 1 base, leaving 17 bases between them. This chain's CDR3 is CASSVGVQMGTDTQYF. In nucleotides, the CDR3 is TGCGCCAGCAGTGTCGGGGTCCAGATGGGCACAGATACGCAGTATTTT.

The rearrangement joins TRBV9 to TRBJ2-1, with 10 bases fitting TRBD2. After removal of 0 bases from V and 6 bases from J, the junction contained 9 bases not matched to a gene. The germline V gene has CDR1 SGDLS and CDR2 YYNGEE. This CDR3 has 17 residues. The CDR3 DNA reads as TGTGCCAGCAGCGTAGGTAGCGGGGGGCACCCCAGCAATGAGCAGTTCTTC. This codes for CASSVGSGGHPSNEQFF.

The chain employs TRBV5-5 and TRBJ2-1, with D possibly TRBD2 on 6 matching bases. CDR1 SGHKS and CDR2 YYEKEE come from the germline V gene (reference sequence). This CDR3 spans 16 amino acids. V was pared by 0 bases and J by 10 bases, with 20 bases between. The CDR3 region is CASSLAVSRESWEQFF. Written as DNA, the CDR3 is TGTGCCAGCAGCTTGGCGGTTTCACGGGAGTCGTGGGAGCAGTTCTTC. The whole variable domain, remainder taken from reference TRBV5-5 and TRBJ2-1, is DAGVTQSPTHLIKTRGQQVTLRCSPISGHKSVSWYQQVLGQGPQFIFQYYEKEERGRGNFPDRFSARQFPNYSSELNVNALLLGDSALYLCASSLAVSRESWEQFFGPGTRLTVL.

The V gene is TRBV19, the J gene TRBJ2-1, with TRBD2 identical over 12 bases. Germline-derived CDR1 and CDR2 are LNHDA and SQIVND (reference sequence). V lost 5 bases, J lost 4 bases, and 6 bases stayed unmatched. CDR3 length: 16 amino acids. As DNA, the CDR3 is TGTGCCAGTAGTGAGACTAGCGGGAGATTTTACAATGAGCAGTTCTTC. It specifies CASSETSGRFYNEQFF.

The chain employs TRBV12-5 and TRBJ2-1; 8 bases agree with TRBD2. The V gene's germline CDR1 is LGHNT and CDR2 FRNRAP. CDR3 length equals 19 residues. V lost 0 bases, J lost 3 bases, and 13 bases stayed unmatched. As DNA, the CDR3 is TGTGCTAGTGGTTTGGTACCTAACTTAGCGGGGACACGCTACAATGAGCAGTTCTTC. This translates into CASGLVPNLAGTRYNEQFF.

This sequence joins TRBV19 and TRBJ2-1; maybe TRBD2 (6 bases). V shed 2 bases and J shed 2 bases, with 10 bases lying between them. In germline, CDR1 is LNHDA, CDR2 SQIVND (reference sequence). The CDR3 totals 15 residues. Here the CDR3 reads CASSIQAGPYNEQFF. DNA for the CDR3: TGTGCCAGTAGTATACAAGCGGGCCCCTACAATGAGCAGTTCTTC.

The chain carries TRBV2 and TRBJ2-4; D not certain. The CDR3 totals 15 residues. Trimming pared 6 bases from V and 5 bases from J, leaving 17 bases between. Germline assignment: CDR1 SNHLY and CDR2 FYNNEI. As DNA, the CDR3 is TGTGCCAGCAGAATCACCCACTCAGAGGAAAACATTCAGTACTTC. The encoded protein is CASRITHSEENIQYF.

This chain joins TRBV4-1 and TRBJ1-4; D remains unclear. The V and J ends lost 1 base and 8 bases respectively, with 14 bases between them. The CDR3 covers 15 residues. Germline-derived CDR1 and CDR2 are MGHRA and YSYEKL. The CDR3 DNA sequence: TGCGCCAGCAGCCAAGGTCTAGGCGGCGGCGAAAAACTGTTTTTT. Amino acid sequence: CASSQGLGGGEKLFF.

CDR3 sequence (DNA): TGTGCCAGCGGAGCTCGCTCAGGGGCGCACTATGGCTACACCTTC. Residues: CASGARSGAHYGYTF. This chain joins TRBV28 and TRBJ1-2, with a possible D match to TRBD1 (6 bases). The CDR3 contains 15 residues. V lost 8 bases to trimming and J lost 3 bases, with 19 bases between them. CDR1 MDHEN and CDR2 SYDVKM come from the germline V gene.

This sequence joins TRBV5-1 and TRBJ2-7, with no clear D. CDR3 length equals 12 residues. The germline gives CDR1 SGHRS, CDR2 YFSETQ. The ends were cut back, 0 bases at V and 2 bases at J, with 3 bases in the middle. In nucleotides, the CDR3 is TGCGCCAGCAGCTTGGATACCTACGAGCAGTACTTC. Its translation is CASSLDTYEQYF.

The chain employs TRBV19 and TRBJ2-5, with 7 bases identical to TRBD1. This CDR3 is built from 16 residues. V shed 4 bases, J shed 5 bases, and the junction held 13 bases outside the gene matches. The germline V gene encodes CDR1 LNHDA and CDR2 SQIVND (reference sequence). DNA for the CDR3: TGTGCCAGTAGTACAGTAGACAGGGCCGCATGGGAGACCCAGTACTTC. Amino acids: CASSTVDRAAWETQYF.

The chain uses TRBV18 and TRBJ1-2; 7 bases agree with TRBD1. The germline V gene has CDR1 KGHSH and CDR2 LQKENI. Trimming took 3 bases from V and 6 from J; bases not matched to a gene: 10. This CDR3 region has 15 residues. This CDR3 reads CASSPRVTGSHGYTF. CDR3 nucleotide sequence: TGTGCCAGCTCACCCCGAGTGACAGGGAGTCATGGCTACACCTTC. Complete variable domain (other parts from reference TRBV18 and TRBJ1-2): NAGVMQNPRHLVRRRGQEARLRCSPMKGHSHVYWYRQLPEEGLKFMVYLQKENIIDESGMPKERFSAEFPKEGPSILRIQQVVRGDSAAYFCASSPRVTGSHGYTFGSGTRLTVV.

CDR3 DNA sequence: TGTGCCAGCCGCCTCCTCCGGGACAGCCCCTACGAGCAGTACTTC. It codes for CASRLLRDSPYEQYF. The V call is TRBV27, the J call TRBJ2-7, with TRBD1 matching over 7 bases. V was clipped by 8 bases and J by 2 bases; unmatched bases: 12. Germline CDR1 MNHEY, CDR2 SMNVEV (reference sequence). The CDR3 is 15 amino acids.

This rearrangement joins TRBV4-1 to TRBJ2-2, with a tentative D call TRBD2 (6 bases). CDR1 MGHRA and CDR2 YSYEKL come from the germline V gene. With 1 base removed from V and 3 bases from J, the gap between germline ends came to 9 bases. The CDR3 loop spans 15 amino acids. For the CDR3, the DNA is TGCGCCAGCAGCCAAGCGGGAGACTACACCGGGGAGCTGTTTTTT. Its translation: CASSQAGDYTGELFF.